The clone carrying this TCR beta chain occurred many times. These data originate in a study of T cells in Graves' hyperthyroidism and ophthalmopathy. Template material for amplifying TCR beta CDR3 regions consisted of RNA transcripts. Researchers ran a first-round RT-PCR on the TCR CDR3 using the HTBI primer set. TCRdb reprocessed the multiplex PCR reads via MiXCR and lists one record per CDR3 protein. This repertoire shows around 620,000 distinct CDR3 sequences, 15% to 20% found once; its top ten account for around 4%. This CDR3 is 13 amino acids long. The germline V gene has CDR1 SGHAT and CDR2 FQNNGV. V was trimmed by 0 bases and J by 4 bases, leaving 6 bases between them.

The sequencing input was blood. This TCR was recovered from a woman in her 30s with Graves' hyperthyroidism. The rearrangement joins TRBV11-2 to TRBJ1-1; unclear D gene. CDR3 DNA sequence: TGTGCCAGCAGCTTAGAAGAGATCACTGAAGCTTTCTTT. It is translated as CASSLEEITEAFF.